A selection of T cell receptor beta chains follows, all from one sample in a study of tumor and adjacent non-tumor tissue in lung cancer. Each CDR3 protein is one row after TCRdb ran MiXCR on the multiplex PCR reads. The sample includes 90,000 to 110,000 distinct CDR3 sequences, about 65% of them seen just once. Input material: distant non-tumor lung tissue. The receptors were gathered from a man in his 60s with non-small cell lung cancer. Both conserved end residues are part of each CDR3. The D gene is left open where the match is weak. Clone size is given for some rows only: seen once, a few or many times, or a class if the clone is expanded.

v_gene	j_gene	d_gene	abundance	CDR3nt	CDR3aa
TRBV29-1	TRBJ1-1	.	many	TGCAGCGCCTCCCCCGGGCTTGAAGCTTTCTTT	CSASPGLEAFF
TRBV12-3/TRBV12-4	TRBJ2-1	.	.	TGCGCCTGCAACCCGAGGGGGGGACAGGACAATGAGCAGTTCTTC	CACNPRGGQDNEQFF
TRBV5-8	TRBJ1-1	.	.	TGTGCCAGCAGCTTGGGGCGGGGAAAAACTGAACCTTTCTTT	CASSLGRGKTEPFF
TRBV11-3	TRBJ2-6	TRBD1	.	TGTGTCAGCAGCCGACAGGGTTCTGGAGCCAACGTCCTGACTTTC	CVSSRQGSGANVLTF
TRBV7-9	TRBJ2-7	.	.	TGTGCGAGCAGCTCCGGGTCCCAGGGTGACTACGAGCAGTACTTC	CASSSGSQGDYEQYF
TRBV12-3/TRBV12-4	TRBJ1-2	.	.	TGTGTCAACACCCCGAGGGGGTTCTATGGCTACACCTTC	CVNTPRGFYGYTF
TRBV6-1	TRBJ1-1	.	many	TGTGCCACCTTTAGAGGGGTTGCTTTCTTT	CATFRGVAFF
TRBV20-1	TRBJ2-3	TRBD2	many	TGCAGTGCTAGAGATCGGACTAGCGGGGGCCGAGATACGCAGTATTTT	CSARDRTSGGRDTQYF
TRBV29-1	TRBJ2-7	.	.	TGCAGCGTTGGGGGGATGGAGGCGGACGAGCAGTACTTC	CSVGGMEADEQYF
TRBV5-5	TRBJ2-7	TRBD2	.	TGTGCCATCAGCTTGGGTCGGACTAGGTCCTACGAGCAGTACTTT	CAISLGRTRSYEQYF
TRBV28	TRBJ2-7	.	.	TGTGCCAGCAGCGACTACCTCCCGGGGGACACCCACGAGCACTATTTC	CASSDYLPGDTHEHYF
TRBV6-5	TRBJ1-2	TRBD1	.	TGTGCCAGCAGTTGGGGACAGGGAAAGGGCTACGCCTTC	CASSWGQGKGYAF
TRBV11-3	TRBJ1-5	.	.	TGTGCCTGCAGCTTGGTCGGTTACACAGATACGCAGCATTTT	CACSLVGYTDTQHF
TRBV5-6	TRBJ2-3	.	many	TGTGCCAGCAGCTTGGACCCTCAACTACGCACAGATACGCAGTATTTT	CASSLDPQLRTDTQYF
TRBV11-1	TRBJ1-1	.	.	TGTGCCAGCAGCTTAGAGGATTCAGTTACTTTATTT	CASSLEDSVTLF
TRBV20-1	TRBJ1-6	.	.	TGCAGTGTCCAGGGAAGGCTTTCGCCCCTCCACTTT	CSVQGRLSPLHF
TRBV11-2	TRBJ1-2	.	.	TGTGCCAGCAGCTCTAGCAAGGGGAGTGGCTACACCTTC	CASSSSKGSGYTF
TRBV12-3/TRBV12-4	TRBJ2-3	.	many	TGTGCCAGCAGTTTATTCGAGGCAGATACGCAGTATTTT	CASSLFEADTQYF
TRBV20-1	TRBJ1-5	TRBD1	.	TGTAGTGCTAGTACTCAGGGGGCTGGGTGTCAGCCCCAGCATTTT	CSASTQGAGCQPQHF
TRBV6-2/TRBV6-3	TRBJ2-1	TRBD2	many	TGTGCCAGCAGAGGACTAGCGGGAAGAGATGAGCAGTTCTTC	CASRGLAGRDEQFF
TRBV29-1	TRBJ2-1	.	.	TGCAGCGTTATGCGGGGAGAGCTTGGCAATGAGCAGTTCTTC	CSVMRGELGNEQFF
TRBV25-1	TRBJ2-2	TRBD2	few	TGTGCCAGCAGGAGGACTAGCGGGAGAAACACCGGGGAGCTGTCTTTT	CASRRTSGRNTGELSF
TRBV11-2	TRBJ2-7	.	.	TGTGCCAGCAGCTTAGCGGTGGCCTACCGGGGCAAGTCCTACGAGCAATACTTC	CASSLAVAYRGKSYEQYF
TRBV29-1	TRBJ1-2	TRBD1	.	TGTAGCGTTGGAGACAGGGGATTTGGCTACATCTTC	CSVGDRGFGYIF
TRBV4-2	TRBJ2-7	.	.	TGTGTCAGCAGCCGGAACAGGGGGGGAAACTACGAGCAGAACTTC	CVSSRNRGGNYEQNF
TRBV5-4	TRBJ1-6	.	.	TGTGCCAGCAGCTTGGACTGTACTAATAATTCACCCCTCCACTTC	CASSLDCTNNSPLHF
TRBV7-8	TRBJ2-3	.	many	TGTGCCAGCAGCTACCAGGGGAACCCTACAGATACGCAGTATTTT	CASSYQGNPTDTQYF
TRBV6-6	TRBJ2-1	TRBD2	.	TGTGCCAGAAGCAAGGGGAGGATAGCGGGAGTTTATGAGCAGTTCTTC	CARSKGRIAGVYEQFF
TRBV11-3	TRBJ1-1	.	.	TGTGCCAGCAGGAATGCATTGAACACTGAAGCTTTCTTT	CASRNALNTEAFF
TRBV6-2/TRBV6-3	TRBJ2-5	.	.	TGTGCCAACAGTTTCGGCCGACGCACCCAGTACTTC	CANSFGRRTQYF
TRBV10-3	TRBJ2-5	.	.	TGTGCCATCCGGATGGGTAGTGAAGAGACCCAGTACTTC	CAIRMGSEETQYF
TRBV29-1	TRBJ2-3	.	.	TGCAACGCCGAAATAGGGGTTAGGGGCACAGATCCGCAGTATTTT	CNAEIGVRGTDPQYF
TRBV11-2	TRBJ2-7	.	few	TGTGTCAGCAGCTTAGTGCGCGCCTACGAGCATTACTTC	CVSSLVRAYEHYF
TRBV6-5	TRBJ1-2	TRBD1	.	TGTGCTAGCAGTTTAGGACAGGGGTCGGTTGACTACACCTTC	CASSLGQGSVDYTF
TRBV6-5	TRBJ1-6	.	.	TGTGCCAGCAGTAACACAACGGTGGGAGGACCCCTCCACTTT	CASSNTTVGGPLHF
TRBV6-6	TRBJ2-3	TRBD1	many	TGTGCCAGCAAGAGGGGGACCGACAGGGCAACAGATACGCAGTATTTT	CASKRGTDRATDTQYF
TRBV29-1	TRBJ1-3	.	.	TGCAGCGTTAAAAGATTAGGAAACAGCATATATTTT	CSVKRLGNSIYF
TRBV11-1	TRBJ2-7	TRBD2	.	TGTGCGAGCAGCTATACTAGCGACCAATACGAGCATTACTTC	CASSYTSDQYEHYF
TRBV11-1	TRBJ2-1	.	.	TGTGCTAACAGCTTAGTCCGCGGTAGCGGCCTTGAAGTAAATGAGCAGTTCTTC	CANSLVRGSGLEVNEQFF
TRBV12-3/TRBV12-4	TRBJ1-2	TRBD1	.	TGTGCCAGCAGTTGGGGACAGGGGAGAGGACACACCTTC	CASSWGQGRGHTF
TRBV20-1	TRBJ1-1	.	.	TGCGGTGCTCATCCACAGAACACTGAAGCTTTCTTT	CGAHPQNTEAFF
TRBV12-3/TRBV12-4	TRBJ2-2	TRBD2	.	TGTGCCAGCAGCCCGGGACTAGCGGGGGACCGGAACACCGGGGAGCTGTTTTTT	CASSPGLAGDRNTGELFF
TRBV7-9	TRBJ1-6	.	.	TGTGCCAGCAGCTCCGGATGGAATAATTCATCCCTCCACTTT	CASSSGWNNSSLHF
TRBV6-2/TRBV6-3	TRBJ2-1	.	.	TGTGCCAGCAGTTACAGGGATAATGAGCAGTTCTTC	CASSYRDNEQFF
TRBV11-2	TRBJ2-5	.	.	TGTGCCAGCAGCCTCCGTACTAGCTGGGTAGGGGAGACCCAGTACTTC	CASSLRTSWVGETQYF
TRBV6-5	TRBJ1-1	.	.	TGTGCCGACAGTTACGGGCAGCAGAACACTGAAGCTTTCTTT	CADSYGQQNTEAFF
TRBV11-2	TRBJ1-2	.	.	TGTGCCAGCAGTGCAGGTGCGGGGGTCAGTGGCTACACCTTC	CASSAGAGVSGYTF
TRBV6-5	TRBJ1-5	.	many	TGTGCCAGCAGACCTTCTGGGGGGCACAATCAGCCCCAGCATTTT	CASRPSGGHNQPQHF
TRBV7-9	TRBJ2-3	.	.	TGTGCCGGTAGCGCTCAGGGTGATAGCACAGATACGCAGTATTTT	CAGSAQGDSTDTQYF
TRBV20-1	TRBJ2-5	.	.	TGCAGTGCTAGAGCTGGGATGGTGGAGACCCAGTACTTC	CSARAGMVETQYF
TRBV5-1	TRBJ2-4	.	many	TGCGCCAGCAGCTTGGGGACAGCCAGTTTAAACATTCAGTACTTC	CASSLGTASLNIQYF
TRBV4-3	TRBJ2-7	.	.	TGCGCCGGCAGCCAAGCGCAAGGATCAGCCTACGAGCAGTACTTC	CAGSQAQGSAYEQYF
TRBV11-2	TRBJ2-1	TRBD2	medium-sized	TGTGCCAGCAGCCCCGGGACTAGCGGGATCAGTGAGCAGTTCTTC	CASSPGTSGISEQFF
TRBV4-2	TRBJ1-1	.	.	TGTGCCAGCAGCCAGGAAAAGGAAGGTGTAGCTTTCTTT	CASSQEKEGVAFF
TRBV29-1	TRBJ2-3	.	many	TGCAGCGTTAGTGGGGCGGGAGATACGCAGTATTTT	CSVSGAGDTQYF